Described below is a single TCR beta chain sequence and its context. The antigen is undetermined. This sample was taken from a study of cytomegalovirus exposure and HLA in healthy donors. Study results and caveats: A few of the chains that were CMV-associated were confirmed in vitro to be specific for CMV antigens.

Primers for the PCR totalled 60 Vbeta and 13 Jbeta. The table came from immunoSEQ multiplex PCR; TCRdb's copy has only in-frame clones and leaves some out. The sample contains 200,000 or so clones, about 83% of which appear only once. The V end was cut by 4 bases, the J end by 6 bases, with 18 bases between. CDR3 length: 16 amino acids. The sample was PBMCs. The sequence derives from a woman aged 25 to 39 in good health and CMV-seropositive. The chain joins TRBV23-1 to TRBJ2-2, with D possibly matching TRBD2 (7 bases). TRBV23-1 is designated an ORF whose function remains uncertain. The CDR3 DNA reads TGCGCCAGCAGTCCTAGGGGGGGTCGTATTCCCGGGGAGCTGTTTTTT. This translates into CASSPRGGRIPGELFF.